This passage covers 12 T cell receptor beta chains from one sample sequenced in a study of blood T cell repertoires in COVID-19. Profiled with immunoSEQ multiplex PCR; TCRdb holds only in-frame clones, not every one. The sample contains hundreds of thousands of clones, about 87% of which appear only once. Sequencing was done on a sample of peripheral blood. These receptors originate from a woman between 45 and 65 years old with COVID-19, enrolled during active disease.

V is TRBV2 and J is TRBJ1-5; 11 bases agree with TRBD1. Unmatched junction bases numbered 5, after V lost 7 bases and J lost 6 bases. Per the germline V gene, CDR1 is SNHLY and CDR2 is FYNNEI. The CDR3 length is 14 residues. The CDR3 nucleotides are TGTGCCAGCAAAAGGGGACAGGGGGTTCAGCCCCAGCATTTT. Translated: CASKRGQGVQPQHF.

The chain carries TRBV11-2 and TRBJ2-3; 7 positions agree with TRBD2. The J segment lost 5 bases and the V segment lost 1 base, leaving 12 bases of the junction unmatched. The CDR3 has 17 amino acids. The germline V gene has CDR1 SGHAT and CDR2 FQNNGV. The CDR3, as DNA: TGTGCCAGCAGCTTAGGTTGGGGAGGGGAAGTGATAGATACGCAGTATTTT. As protein: CASSLGWGGEVIDTQYF.

The rearrangement links TRBV3-1 (or the pseudogene TRBV3-2) to TRBJ1-5; no definite D call. V shed 2 bases and J shed 7 bases, with 9 bases lying between them. Germline V gene sequence: CDR1 LGHDT, CDR2 YNNKEL (reference sequence). The CDR3 runs 13 residues. Here the CDR3 DNA reads TGTGCCAGCAGCCAAATCCCGGGGCAGCCCCAGCATTTT. It specifies CASSQIPGQPQHF.

The chain combines TRBV7-8 with TRBJ1-2; D gene uncertain. The CDR3 consists of 14 residues. With 1 base removed from V and 7 bases from J, the gap between germline ends came to 13 bases. Germline loops: CDR1 SGHVS, CDR2 FQNEAQ. CDR3 in amino acids: CASSLVEPLGGYTF. DNA of the CDR3: TGTGCCAGCAGCTTAGTGGAGCCCCTCGGTGGCTACACCTTC.

The V call is TRBV24-1, the J call TRBJ2-1; D unresolved. The CDR3 is made up of 13 amino acids. Germline assignment: CDR1 KGHDR and CDR2 SFDVKD. Trimming removed 6 bases at V and 0 bases at J, with 5 bases between. CDR3 DNA: TGTGCCACCAGTATGAGCTCCTACAATGAGCAGTTCTTC. It encodes CATSMSSYNEQFF.

The chain employs TRBV12-2 and TRBJ1-2. TRBV12-2 is noted as a pseudogene. This CDR3 spans 14 amino acids. The DNA for the CDR3 is TGTGCAAGTCGTCCACCAAGCGGGACCGCTGGCTACACCTTC. The encoded protein is CASRPPSGTAGYTF.

The chain joins TRBV4-1 to TRBJ2-7, with D maybe TRBD1 (6 bases). The CDR3 extends over 16 amino acids. CDR1 is MGHRA and CDR2 is YSYEKL in the germline V gene. Trimming removed 4 bases at V and 2 bases at J, with 18 bases between. The CDR3 protein is CASSPTHRDTTYEQYF. Written as DNA, the CDR3 is TGCGCCAGCAGCCCAACACACCGGGACACGACCTACGAGCAGTACTTC.

The V and J genes are TRBV10-2 and TRBJ1-1; 10 bases align to TRBD1. CDR3 length equals 14 residues. The V segment lost 6 bases and the J segment 4 bases; nucleotides outside the gene matches: 5. CDR1 is WSHSY and CDR2 is SAAADI in the germline V gene. The CDR3 DNA follows: TGCGCCAGCAGGACAGGGGGCTCGAGCACTGAAGCTTTCTTT. It is translated as CASRTGGSSTEAFF.

The rearrangement links TRBV6-2 or TRBV6-3 to TRBJ2-7; TRBD1 agrees at 10 bases. In germline, CDR1 is MNHEY, CDR2 SVGEGT. The ends lost 0 bases at V and 5 bases at J; junction bases unmatched: 7. The CDR3 consists of 16 residues. The CDR3 reads CASSYSSGQGIDEQYF. The CDR3 DNA reads TGTGCCAGCAGTTACTCATCGGGACAGGGGATCGACGAGCAGTACTTC.

The chain is built from TRBV7-8 and TRBJ2-3; 12 bases are shared with TRBD2. In germline, CDR1 is SGHVS, CDR2 FQNEAQ. Trimming removed 1 base from V and 3 bases from J; junction bases left unmatched: 2. The CDR3 length is 16 residues. This CDR3 reads CASSLGLAGDTDTQYF. CDR3 coding DNA: TGTGCCAGCAGCTTAGGACTAGCGGGGGATACAGATACGCAGTATTTT.

The chain is built from TRBV3-1 (or the pseudogene TRBV3-2) and TRBJ2-5; TRBD2 might be the D (5 bases). CDR1 and CDR2 (germline): LGHDT, YNNKEL (reference sequence). V was trimmed by 5 bases and J by 5 bases, leaving 12 bases between them. The length of the CDR3 is 13 residues. This CDR3 is CASSDTSWETQYF. CDR3 DNA sequence: TGTGCCAGCAGCGATACTAGTTGGGAGACCCAGTACTTC.

V gene TRBV6-1 combines with J gene TRBJ1-2; D call uncertain. V was pared by 1 base and J by 10 bases, with 13 bases between. Germline loops: CDR1 MNHNS, CDR2 SASEGT. The CDR3 is 13 residues long. CDR3 sequence reads: CASSEVGSLLYTF. The CDR3 coding sequence is TGTGCCAGCAGTGAAGTTGGTAGTTTACTCTACACCTTC.